Listed here are 21 T cell receptor beta chains from one sample, sequenced in a study of shared clonotypes between healthy human individuals. TCRdb's copy holds only in-frame clones and misses some; the assay was immunoSEQ multiplex PCR. The table lists some 1,600,000 clones, approximately 98% of them singletons, with approximately 0.45% in the top ten. Sequencing used naive CD4+ T cells sorted from blood. Documented subset: CD45RA+ positively selected. The receptors were sampled from a man aged 25-45 years in good health.

This clone was observed once. The same CDR3 arises from other DNA sequences in this sample as well. The V call is TRBV5-1, the J call TRBJ2-1, with 10 bases lining up with TRBD2. The CDR3 contains 15 residues. The V gene's germline CDR1 is SGHRS and CDR2 YFSETQ. V shed 2 bases and J 3 bases; nucleotides not matched to a gene: 2. In nucleotides, the CDR3 is TGCGCCAGCAGCTTAGGACTAGCGGACTACAATGAGCAGTTCTTC. It encodes CASSLGLADYNEQFF.

V gene TRBV7-2 combines with J gene TRBJ2-1; 13 bases fit TRBD2. CDR1 is SGHTA, CDR2 FQGNSA, per germline. CDR3 length: 17 residues. V lost 1 base, J lost 5 bases, and 5 bases stayed unmatched. Here the CDR3 reads CASSLVGTSGKNNEQFF. CDR3 DNA: TGTGCCAGCAGCTTAGTTGGGACTAGCGGGAAGAACAATGAGCAGTTCTTC.

This chain links TRBV5-1 with TRBJ2-5; D not resolved. V was cut by 4 bases and J by 3 bases, with 10 bases left in between. CDR3 length equals 13 residues. Looked up from germline, CDR1 is SGHRS and CDR2 is YFSETQ. The CDR3 sequence is CASSPGPEETQYF. The CDR3, as DNA: TGCGCCAGCAGCCCCGGCCCTGAAGAGACCCAGTACTTC. Drawing the rest from reference TRBV5-1 and TRBJ2-5, the complete variable domain is KAGVTQTPRYLIKTRGQQVTLSCSPISGHRSVSWYQQTPGQGLQFLFEYFSETQRNKGNFPGRFSGRQFSNSRSEMNVSTLELGDSALYLCASSPGPEETQYFGPGTRLLVL.

The count of this clone is one. This chain connects TRBV29-1 to TRBJ1-1, with unresolved D. The CDR3 runs to 12 residues. Germline-derived CDR1 and CDR2 are SQVTM and ANQGSEA. V lost 1 base, J lost 2 bases, and 5 bases lay in between. The CDR3 protein is CSVEGINTEAFF. CDR3 coding DNA: TGCAGCGTTGAAGGTATTAACACTGAAGCTTTCTTT.

Turning to this clone: Other DNA sequences in this specimen translate into the identical CDR3. The chain carries TRBV18 and TRBJ2-7; a weak D match, TRBD2 (7 bases). The CDR3 consists of 16 residues. Trimming pared 3 bases from V and 0 bases from J, leaving 15 bases between. The germline CDR1 and CDR2 sequences are KGHSH and LQKENI. The CDR3: CASSPRGAGASYEQYF. The CDR3 DNA reads TGTGCCAGCTCACCCCGGGGGGCAGGAGCCTCCTACGAGCAGTACTTC. The entire variable domain, with the rest obtained from reference TRBV18 and TRBJ2-7, is as follows: NAGVMQNPRHLVRRRGQEARLRCSPMKGHSHVYWYRQLPEEGLKFMVYLQKENIIDESGMPKERFSAEFPKEGPSILRIQQVVRGDSAAYFCASSPRGAGASYEQYFGPGTRLTVT.

This chain connects TRBV6-1 to TRBJ2-1; 8 bases align to TRBD2. The CDR3 runs 14 residues. The germline V gene has CDR1 MNHNS and CDR2 SASEGT. V was pared by 6 bases and J by 6 bases, with 7 bases of the junction left unmatched. The CDR3 protein is CASRSSGSVNEQFF. The CDR3 region has the DNA TGTGCCAGCAGATCGAGCGGGAGCGTCAATGAGCAGTTCTTC.

The chain couples TRBV10-1 to TRBJ1-1; D is unresolved. There are 13 residues in the CDR3. Trimming removed 4 bases from V and 1 base from J, with 7 bases in between. Germline lookup yields CDR1 WNHNN and CDR2 SYGVQD (reference sequence). The CDR3 here is CASSGGRNTEAFF. CDR3 bases: TGCGCCAGCAGTGGAGGGAGGAACACTGAAGCTTTCTTT.

The V call is TRBV7-6, the J call TRBJ2-2, with 9 positions matching TRBD1. Per germline, CDR1 SGHVS and CDR2 FNYEAQ. The CDR3 consists of 16 residues. V lost 5 bases and J lost 2; bases outside the gene matches: 6. The CDR3 loop is CASSGNRGPNTGELFF. Written as DNA, the CDR3 is TGTGCCAGCAGCGGGAACAGGGGGCCTAACACCGGGGAGCTGTTTTTT.

The chain links TRBV12-5 to TRBJ2-1; no definite D call. The V end lost 3 bases, the J end lost 1 base, and 7 bases lay between the germline ends. The CDR3 contains 14 residues. Germline V lookup: CDR1 LGHNT, CDR2 FRNRAP. CDR3: CASGLELSYNEQFF. CDR3 DNA: TGTGCTAGTGGTTTAGAGTTGTCCTACAATGAGCAGTTCTTC.

This clone was observed a single time. This chain joins TRBV28 and TRBJ1-5; D call uncertain. The germline gives CDR1 MDHEN, CDR2 SYDVKM. This CDR3 spans 15 amino acids. V lost 6 bases to trimming and J lost 0 bases, with 12 bases between them. The chain's CDR3 is CASSSPWGSNQPQHF. CDR3 nucleotide sequence: TGTGCCAGCAGCAGTCCGTGGGGTAGCAATCAGCCCCAGCATTTT.

The V call is TRBV4-3, the J call TRBJ2-1; D gene unclear. V shed 1 base and J shed 0 bases, with 7 bases lying between them. Germline V gives CDR1 LGHNA, CDR2 YSLEER. The CDR3 sequence is 15 residues long. Here the CDR3 DNA reads TGCGCCAGCAGCCAAGGGCGGAGCTCCTACAATGAGCAGTTCTTC. The encoded protein is CASSQGRSSYNEQFF.

V usage is TRBV5-1 and J usage is TRBJ2-1, with TRBD2 matching 12 bases. CDR1 and CDR2 (germline): SGHRS, YFSETQ. The CDR3 extends over 15 amino acids. The V segment lost 4 bases and the J segment 5 bases; nucleotides outside the gene matches: 4. This CDR3 is CASSTTSGRHNEQFF. The CDR3 DNA is TGCGCCAGCAGCACGACTAGCGGGAGACACAATGAGCAGTTCTTC.

A note on this clone: In the same sample, other DNA sequences code for this CDR3. The V gene is TRBV18, the J gene TRBJ2-3, with D tentatively TRBD1 (6 bases). The CDR3 is made up of 14 amino acids. Germline values: CDR1 KGHSH, CDR2 LQKENI. Trimming shortened V by 3 bases and J by 2 bases, and 9 bases separated the two germline ends. The CDR3, as DNA: TGTGCCAGCTCACCGACAGGCGACACAGATACGCAGTATTTT. Its translation is CASSPTGDTDTQYF.

The rearrangement links TRBV7-9 to TRBJ1-1, with D possibly TRBD1 on 5 matching bases. The CDR3 totals 15 residues. From germline, CDR1 is SEHNR and CDR2 FQNEAQ (reference sequence). V lost 2 bases, J lost 0 bases, and 10 bases lay in between. CDR3 DNA: TGTGCCAGCAGCTTAAGGCCAGGGATGAACACTGAAGCTTTCTTT. Protein product: CASSLRPGMNTEAFF.

Of note for this clone: The same CDR3 arises from other DNA sequences in this sample as well. This chain uses TRBV7-8 with TRBJ2-7; 8 bases match TRBD2. The CDR3 runs 14 residues. CDR1 is SGHVS and CDR2 is FQNEAQ in the germline V gene. J lost 0 bases, V lost 5 bases, and 3 bases had no gene match. The DNA for the CDR3 is TGTGCCAGCAGCCTAGGACTAGCCTCCTACGAGCAGTACTTC. Translation gives CASSLGLASYEQYF.

The gene calls are TRBV7-9 and TRBJ2-5; the match to TRBD1 covers 9 bases. Germline V lookup: CDR1 SEHNR, CDR2 FQNEAQ (reference sequence). The length of the CDR3 is 17 residues. V lost 5 bases, J lost 3 bases, and 13 bases stayed unmatched. The CDR3 sequence is CASSLGTGRLGEETQYF. Written as DNA, the CDR3 is TGTGCCAGCAGCCTCGGGACAGGGAGGCTAGGGGAAGAGACCCAGTACTTC.

The V gene is TRBV21-1, the J gene TRBJ2-7; the table's D call TRBD1 went unverified against the DNA. TRBV21-1 is a pseudogene locus. The CDR3 spans 16 residues. The CDR3 DNA follows: TGTGCCAGCAGCAAAGTTTCGAACAGGACACGAAGCGAGCAGTACTTC. Encoded protein: CASSKVSNRTRSEQYF.

J is TRBJ2-1 and V is TRBV5-1, with TRBD2 as a possible D gene (6 bases). Germline-derived CDR1 and CDR2 are SGHRS and YFSETQ. The CDR3 consists of 17 residues. The V end lost 6 bases, the J end lost 4 bases, and 23 bases lay between the germline ends. CDR3 DNA: TGCGCCAGCACCCGTTCGGGCGGGGCTACCCCGTACAATGAGCAGTTCTTC. Encoded protein: CASTRSGGATPYNEQFF.

The chain carries TRBV5-1 and TRBJ1-3, with no clear D. Trimming took 0 bases from V and 2 from J, leaving 12 bases between them. This CDR3 has 16 amino acids. CDR1 SGHRS and CDR2 YFSETQ come from the germline V gene. CDR3 protein: CASSLDRQLAGNTIYF. Here the CDR3 DNA reads TGCGCCAGCAGCTTGGATCGGCAGTTGGCTGGAAACACCATATATTTT. The variable domain in full, completed from reference TRBV5-1 and TRBJ1-3, reads KAGVTQTPRYLIKTRGQQVTLSCSPISGHRSVSWYQQTPGQGLQFLFEYFSETQRNKGNFPGRFSGRQFSNSRSEMNVSTLELGDSALYLCASSLDRQLAGNTIYFGEGSWLTVV.

The V call is TRBV15, the J call TRBJ2-3, with a weak D call TRBD2 (6 bases). The CDR3 extends over 14 amino acids. The V end was cut by 0 bases, the J end by 5 bases, with 9 bases between. Germline V CDR1 and CDR2: LNHNV, YYDKDF (reference sequence). CDR3 region: CATSRDRAGDTQYF. DNA for the CDR3: TGTGCCACCAGCAGAGATCGAGCGGGAGATACGCAGTATTTT.

The V and J genes are TRBV5-5 and TRBJ2-5, with 10 bases that match TRBD2. CDR1 is SGHKS and CDR2 is YYEKEE in the germline V gene (reference sequence). V was pared by 0 bases and J by 4 bases, with 3 bases of the junction left unmatched. This CDR3 comprises 15 residues. CDR3 coding DNA: TGTGCCAGCAGCTTGGGACTAGCGGGTCTAGAGACCCAGTACTTC. Encoded protein: CASSLGLAGLETQYF. Variable domain in full (rest from reference TRBV5-5 and TRBJ2-5): DAGVTQSPTHLIKTRGQQVTLRCSPISGHKSVSWYQQVLGQGPQFIFQYYEKEERGRGNFPDRFSARQFPNYSSELNVNALLLGDSALYLCASSLGLAGLETQYFGPGTRLLVL.